This is a list of T cell receptor beta chains from one sample in a study of shared T cell receptors in the human thymus. Sequencing used immunoSEQ multiplex PCR; TCRdb keeps in-frame clones, though not all of them. The sample contains just under 550,000 clones, around 78% of which appear only once. These sequences were also reported in another study, on human thymus T cells.

Sequences were obtained from thymocytes. The origin of the receptors is a boy younger than two with a congenital heart defect. The CDR3 runs from the conserved cysteine through the conserved F or W. A D gene is named only where the DNA matches it firmly. Rows give clone size only sometimes, using once, few, many, or a class for an expanded clone.

len	d_gene	abundance	v_gene	j_gene	CDR3aa	CDR3nt
13	-	once	TRBV12-5	TRBJ2-1	CASGPRVYNEQFF	TGTGCTAGTGGTCCCAGGGTATACAATGAGCAGTTCTTC
15	-	-	TRBV7-2	TRBJ1-3	CASSATASSGNTIYF	TGTGCCAGCAGCGCTACAGCCAGCTCTGGAAACACCATATATTTT
16	TRBD2	-	TRBV4-3	TRBJ2-7	CASSQERLADPYEQYF	TGCGCCAGCAGCCAAGAACGGCTAGCGGACCCCTACGAGCAGTACTTC
17	-	-	TRBV13	TRBJ2-1	CASSLVSLRVVPNEQFF	TGTGCCAGCAGCTTAGTTAGCCTGCGGGTAGTACCCAATGAGCAGTTCTTC
20	TRBD2	-	TRBV28	TRBJ2-1	CASKDPNGLAGVSSYNEQFF	TGTGCCAGCAAGGACCCCAACGGACTAGCGGGAGTCAGTTCCTACAATGAGCAGTTCTTC
15	TRBD1	-	TRBV9	TRBJ1-2	CASSLGTGGLHGYTF	TGTGCCAGCAGCCTGGGGACAGGGGGGCTCCATGGCTACACCTTC
16	TRBD1	-	TRBV25-1	TRBJ1-4	CASSEIPQGAGEKLFF	TGTGCCAGCAGTGAAATTCCACAGGGGGCTGGGGAAAAACTGTTTTTT
14	TRBD1	-	TRBV27	TRBJ1-2	CASSTDRGNYGYTF	TGTGCCAGCAGTACCGACAGGGGGAACTATGGCTACACCTTC
16	TRBD2	-	TRBV11-3	TRBJ2-7	CASSPKGLAGAYEQYF	TGTGCCAGCAGCCCCAAGGGACTAGCGGGAGCCTACGAGCAGTACTTC
20	TRBD2	-	TRBV7-8	TRBJ2-3	CASSPDSGLADTTSTDTQYF	TGTGCCAGCAGCCCCGACTCCGGACTAGCGGATACTACTAGCACAGATACGCAGTATTTT
15	-	-	TRBV2	TRBJ1-2	CASSESRGSLYGYTF	TGTGCCAGCAGTGAAAGCAGGGGCTCCCTTTATGGCTACACCTTC
14	TRBD1	-	TRBV14	TRBJ2-7	CASSPRDRAPEQYF	TGTGCCAGCAGCCCCCGGGACAGGGCCCCGGAGCAGTACTTC
19	TRBD2	once	TRBV4-3	TRBJ2-7	CASSQGPTPTSPQSYEQYF	TGCGCCAGCAGCCAGGGCCCTACCCCGACTAGCCCCCAATCCTACGAGCAGTACTTC
14	TRBD1	-	TRBV5-6	TRBJ1-2	CASSLQGTGPGYTF	TGTGCCAGCAGCTTGCAAGGGACAGGACCCGGCTACACCTTC
14	-	-	TRBV25-1	TRBJ2-3	CASSADFSGDTQYF	TGTGCCAGCAGTGCAGATTTTAGCGGAGATACGCAGTATTTT
15	-	-	TRBV29-1	TRBJ1-3	CSVEPEGRQGNTIYF	TGCAGCGTTGAACCCGAAGGGCGACAGGGAAACACCATATATTTT
16	-	-	TRBV13	TRBJ2-5	CASSPRAQALQETQYF	TGTGCCAGCAGCCCTCGGGCACAGGCCTTACAAGAGACCCAGTACTTC
13	TRBD1	-	TRBV30	TRBJ2-7	CAVGGPNSYEQYF	TGTGCTGTAGGGGGCCCCAATTCCTACGAGCAGTACTTC
21	TRBD1	-	TRBV19	TRBJ2-6	CASSLGGRPGTGGGGANVLTF	TGTGCCAGTAGTCTAGGGGGGCGTCCCGGGACAGGGGGCGGTGGGGCCAACGTCCTGACTTTC
12	-	once	TRBV28	TRBJ2-3	CASSSRQLTQYF	TGTGCCAGCAGTTCTAGACAGCTGACGCAGTATTTT
16	-	-	TRBV11-2	TRBJ1-4	CASSLVELATNEKLFF	TGTGCCAGCAGCTTAGTTGAGTTAGCAACTAATGAAAAACTGTTTTTT